This T cell receptor beta chain stems from a study of blood T cells in healthy people across ages. V gave up 0 bases and J gave up 5 bases; unmatched junction bases: 2. The CDR3 extends over 16 amino acids. CDR1 and CDR2 (germline): MGHRA, YSYEKL. Then a second PCR, running about 7 to 11 cycles, was carried out with a sample-barcoded 5' primer and a J-beta primer mix. TCRdb re-derived calls from the 5' RACE reads in MiXCR, one entry per CDR3 protein. Here the sample spans roughly 1,500,000 distinct CDR3 sequences, about 43% being singletons. Sequenced sample: blood. The J gene is TRBJ2-5, the V gene TRBV4-1; the match to TRBD2 covers 14 bases. The sequence derives from a woman aged 18-30 years in good health. The CDR3 sequence is CASSQDGTSGSETQYF. CDR3 nucleotides: TGCGCCAGCAGCCAAGATGGGACTAGCGGGAGTGAGACCCAGTACTTC.